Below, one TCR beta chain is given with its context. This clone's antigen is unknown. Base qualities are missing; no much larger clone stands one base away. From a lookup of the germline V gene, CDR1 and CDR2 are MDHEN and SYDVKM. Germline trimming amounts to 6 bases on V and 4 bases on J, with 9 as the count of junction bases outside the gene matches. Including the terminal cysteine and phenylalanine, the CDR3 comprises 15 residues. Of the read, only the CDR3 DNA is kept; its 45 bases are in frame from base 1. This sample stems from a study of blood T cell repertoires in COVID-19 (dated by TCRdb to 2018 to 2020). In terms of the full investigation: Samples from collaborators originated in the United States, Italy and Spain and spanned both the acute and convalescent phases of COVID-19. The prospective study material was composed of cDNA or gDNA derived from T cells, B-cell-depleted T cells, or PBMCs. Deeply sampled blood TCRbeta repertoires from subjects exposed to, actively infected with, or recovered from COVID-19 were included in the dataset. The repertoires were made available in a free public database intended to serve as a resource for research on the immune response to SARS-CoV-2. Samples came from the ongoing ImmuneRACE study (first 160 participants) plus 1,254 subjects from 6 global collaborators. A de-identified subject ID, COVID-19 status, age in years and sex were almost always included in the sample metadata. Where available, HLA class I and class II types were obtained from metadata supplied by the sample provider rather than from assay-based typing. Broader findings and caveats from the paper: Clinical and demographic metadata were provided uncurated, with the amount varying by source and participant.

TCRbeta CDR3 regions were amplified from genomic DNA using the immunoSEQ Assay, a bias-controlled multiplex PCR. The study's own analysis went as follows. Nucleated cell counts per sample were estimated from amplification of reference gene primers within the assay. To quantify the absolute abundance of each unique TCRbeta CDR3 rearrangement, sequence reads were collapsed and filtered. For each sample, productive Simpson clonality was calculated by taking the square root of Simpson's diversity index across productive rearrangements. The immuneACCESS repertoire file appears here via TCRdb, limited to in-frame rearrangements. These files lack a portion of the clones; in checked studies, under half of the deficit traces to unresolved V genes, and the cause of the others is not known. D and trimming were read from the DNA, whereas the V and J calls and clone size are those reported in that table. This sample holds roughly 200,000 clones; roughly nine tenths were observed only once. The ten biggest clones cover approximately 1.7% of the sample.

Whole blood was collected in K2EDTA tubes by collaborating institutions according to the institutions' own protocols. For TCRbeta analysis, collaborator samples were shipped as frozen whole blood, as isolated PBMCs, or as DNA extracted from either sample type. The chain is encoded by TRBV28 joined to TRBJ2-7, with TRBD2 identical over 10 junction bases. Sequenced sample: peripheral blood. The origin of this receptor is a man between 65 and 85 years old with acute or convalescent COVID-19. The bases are TGTGCCAGCAGGGACATAGCGGGAGGAATATACGAGCAGTACTTC. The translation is CASRDIAGGIYEQYF.